A selection of T cell receptor beta chains follows, all from one sample in a study of T cell responses to AZD1222 COVID-19 vaccine. Assay: immunoSEQ multiplex PCR; the TCRdb copy retains only in-frame clones and omits some. This table holds 79,000 or so clones, approximately 90% found once. Sequenced here: peripheral blood, sampled 28 days after the second AZD1222 dose. The origin of the receptors is an adult who received the AZD1222 COVID-19 vaccine. Each CDR3 is given with its conserved first and last residue. The D gene is left open where the match is weak. Size is omitted from some rows. Given values are once, few, many or a class for expanded clones.

D gene	J gene	V gene	clone size	CDR3 DNA	CDR3 protein
-	TRBJ2-5	TRBV5-1	-	TGCGCCAGCAGCTTGGACGACAGAAACCAAGAGACCCAGTACTTC	CASSLDDRNQETQYF
-	TRBJ1-6	TRBV3-1/TRBV3-2	-	TGTGCCAGCAGCCATTTTTCCATCCCGGGTAATTCACCCCTCCACTTT	CASSHFSIPGNSPLHF
-	TRBJ1-1	TRBV6-5	-	TGTGCCAGCGGACCCCGGAAAGGAAGAACACTGAAAGCTTTCTTT	CASGPRKGRTLKAFF
-	TRBJ1-2	TRBV7-2	few	TGTGCCAGCAGCCCCTGGTCAGGGGAAAGCTATGGCTACACCTTC	CASSPWSGESYGYTF
-	TRBJ1-5	TRBV27	-	TGTGCCAGCAGTTTAGGTGGGGCACGGCAGCCCCAGCATTTT	CASSLGGARQPQHF
-	TRBJ1-1	TRBV5-1	few	TGCGCCAGCAGCTGGACGGCAGGGGACACTGAAGCTTTCTTT	CASSWTAGDTEAFF
-	TRBJ1-2	TRBV4-3	-	TGCGCCAGCAGCCAAGTAATGGTCCAGGCGAGCTTGGGGGGTGGCTACACCTTC	CASSQVMVQASLGGGYTF
TRBD1	TRBJ1-5	TRBV2	-	TGTGCCAGTGAGAATGGACAGGGTGTCCAGCCCCAGCATTTT	CASENGQGVQPQHF
-	TRBJ2-1	TRBV13	-	TGTGCCAGCAGCCCTCGAGGGCAGGGAGTAAGCTCCTACAATGAGCAGTTCTTC	CASSPRGQGVSSYNEQFF
TRBD1	TRBJ1-6	TRBV19	-	TGTGCCAGTAGTGTGGGGACAGGGAATTCACCCCTCCACTTT	CASSVGTGNSPLHF
TRBD1	TRBJ1-2	TRBV5-5	-	TGTGCCAGCAGCCCGACAGGGGGTCGGTATGGCTACACCTTC	CASSPTGGRYGYTF
-	TRBJ1-5	TRBV6-1	-	TGTGCCAGCAGTGAGATTTATGGGAATCAGCCCCAGCATTTT	CASSEIYGNQPQHF
TRBD1	TRBJ2-7	TRBV5-4	-	TGTGCCAGCAGCTTAGTACCCCCGGGACAGGGGGTCCTAGGGCAGTACTTC	CASSLVPPGQGVLGQYF
-	TRBJ1-1	TRBV29-1	-	TGCAGCGTTGCCCAGGCAGGGAGGCATACTGAAGCTTTCTTT	CSVAQAGRHTEAFF
-	TRBJ2-2	TRBV5-4	few	TGTGCCAGCAGCCGGGGAATTCCGAACACCGGGGAGCTGTTTTTT	CASSRGIPNTGELFF
-	TRBJ1-4	TRBV5-1	-	TGCGCCAGCAGCTCCACGGCGTATTCTAATGAAAAACTGTTTTTT	CASSSTAYSNEKLFF
TRBD2	TRBJ2-3	TRBV19	-	TGTGCCAGTAGTACATCGGGACTAGCGGGGGCCCAAGATACGCAGTATTTT	CASSTSGLAGAQDTQYF
TRBD1	TRBJ1-2	TRBV19	-	TGTGCCAGTAGTATGTACTCGGGAGGGACAGGACTTAACTATGGCTACACCTTC	CASSMYSGGTGLNYGYTF
-	TRBJ1-2	TRBV27	-	TGTGCCAGCAGTTTATCGCGGGGTTCATTTTTTTATGGCTACACCTTC	CASSLSRGSFFYGYTF
-	TRBJ1-1	TRBV7-9	-	TGTGCCAGCAGCTTGATCGCAGGGGTGGCTTTCTTT	CASSLIAGVAFF
-	TRBJ1-6	TRBV30	-	TGTGCCTGGGTGAATGGATATAGTAATTCACCCCTCCACTTT	CAWVNGYSNSPLHF
-	TRBJ2-1	TRBV13	-	TGTGCCAGCAGCTTACTTCTGGGCCTTACCGATGAGCAGTTCTTC	CASSLLLGLTDEQFF
-	TRBJ2-7	TRBV2	few	TGTGCCAGCAGCGTGGTTCGGCTCGAGCAGTACTTC	CASSVVRLEQYF
TRBD2	TRBJ2-5	TRBV4-2	once	TGTGCCAGCAGCCACAGTCCACTAGCGGGAACACTTCTCCAAGAGACCCAGTACTTC	CASSHSPLAGTLLQETQYF
-	TRBJ2-1	TRBV4-2	-	TGTGCCAGCAGCCAAGTCGACAGATTCAATGAGCAGTTCTTC	CASSQVDRFNEQFF
TRBD2	TRBJ2-2	TRBV12-5	-	TGTGCGAGCGGCGGGGGGGCCGCGAACACCGGGGAGCTGTTTTTT	CASGGGAANTGELFF
TRBD2	TRBJ2-3	TRBV7-3	-	TGTGCCAGCAGCTTACGCCTAGCGGGGGAGGAATCTACAGATACGCAGTATTTT	CASSLRLAGEESTDTQYF
TRBD1	TRBJ1-2	TRBV6-2/TRBV6-3	-	TGTGCCAGCAGCCAAAGGACGCAGGGGGCGAACGGCTACACCTTC	CASSQRTQGANGYTF
-	TRBJ1-1	TRBV10-1	-	TGCGCCAGCAGTGAGACAATTTACACTGAAGCTTTCTTT	CASSETIYTEAFF